This TCR beta chain was sequenced during a study of blood T cell repertoires in COVID-19. Background on the study: The cDNA or gDNA used as material had been derived from T cells, B-cell-depleted T cells, or PBMCs.

In the source study's methods: The authors estimated nucleated cell counts from reference gene primer amplification. Sequencing used immunoSEQ multiplex PCR; TCRdb keeps in-frame clones, though not all of them. The V and J calls and the clone size are those of that table, but D and trimming were determined from the DNA. Of fewer than 150,000 clones listed, 85% were seen once; the top ten hold about 3.4%. The germline V gene has CDR1 LGHDT and CDR2 YNNKEL (reference sequence). The CDR3 is 14 amino acids. The junction had 2 bases not matched to a gene; V was cut back by 1 base and J by 5 bases. The V call is TRBV3-1 (or the pseudogene TRBV3-2), the J call TRBJ2-7; TRBD1 matches at 10 bases. Sequencing was done on a sample of peripheral blood. The TCR comes from a man aged 35-49 years with acute or convalescent COVID-19. The DNA of the CDR3 is TGTGCCAGCAGCCAAGGCGGACAGGGGGACGAGCAGTACTTC. It encodes CASSQGGQGDEQYF.